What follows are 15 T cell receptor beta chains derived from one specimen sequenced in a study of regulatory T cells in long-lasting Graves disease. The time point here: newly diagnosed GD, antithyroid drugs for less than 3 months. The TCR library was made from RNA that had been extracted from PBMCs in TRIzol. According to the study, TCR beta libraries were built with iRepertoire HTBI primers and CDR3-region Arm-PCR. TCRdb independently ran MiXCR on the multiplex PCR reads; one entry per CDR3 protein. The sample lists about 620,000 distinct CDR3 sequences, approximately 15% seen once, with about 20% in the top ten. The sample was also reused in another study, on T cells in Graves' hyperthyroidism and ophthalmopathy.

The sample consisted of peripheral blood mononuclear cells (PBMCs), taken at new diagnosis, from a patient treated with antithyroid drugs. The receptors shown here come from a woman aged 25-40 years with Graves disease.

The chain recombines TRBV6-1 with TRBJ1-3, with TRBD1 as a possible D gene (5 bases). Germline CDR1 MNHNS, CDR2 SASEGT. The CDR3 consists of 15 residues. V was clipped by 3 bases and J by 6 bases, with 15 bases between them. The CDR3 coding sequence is TGTGCCAGCAGTGACGACAGAACATTGGCAAACACCATATATTTT. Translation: CASSDDRTLANTIYF.

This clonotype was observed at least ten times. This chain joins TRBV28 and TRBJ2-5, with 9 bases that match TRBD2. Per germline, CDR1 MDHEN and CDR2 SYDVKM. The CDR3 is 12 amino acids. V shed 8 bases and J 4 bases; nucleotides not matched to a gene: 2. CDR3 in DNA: TGTGCCAGCCAACTAGCGGGAGAGACCCAGTACTTC. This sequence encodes CASQLAGETQYF.

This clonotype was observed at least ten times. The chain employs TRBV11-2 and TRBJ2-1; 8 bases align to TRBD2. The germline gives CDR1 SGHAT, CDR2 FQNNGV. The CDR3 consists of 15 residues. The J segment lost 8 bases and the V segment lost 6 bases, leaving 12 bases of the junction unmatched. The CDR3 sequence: CASSPAGVIRDEQFF. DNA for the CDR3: TGTGCCAGCAGTCCAGCGGGAGTCATTAGGGATGAGCAGTTCTTC.

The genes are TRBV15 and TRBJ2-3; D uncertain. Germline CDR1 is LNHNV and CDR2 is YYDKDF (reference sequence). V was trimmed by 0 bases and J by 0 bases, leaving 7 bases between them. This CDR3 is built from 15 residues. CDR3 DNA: TGTGCCACCAGCAGAGAACGATATAGCACAGATACGCAGTATTTT. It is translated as CATSRERYSTDTQYF.

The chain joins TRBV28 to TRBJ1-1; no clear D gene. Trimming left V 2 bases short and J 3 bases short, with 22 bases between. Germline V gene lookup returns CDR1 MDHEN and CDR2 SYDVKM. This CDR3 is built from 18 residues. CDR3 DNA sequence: TGTGCCAGCAGTTTAGGGCGAGGTGGGGAGGTGGAAGACACTGAAGCTTTCTTT. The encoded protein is CASSLGRGGEVEDTEAFF.

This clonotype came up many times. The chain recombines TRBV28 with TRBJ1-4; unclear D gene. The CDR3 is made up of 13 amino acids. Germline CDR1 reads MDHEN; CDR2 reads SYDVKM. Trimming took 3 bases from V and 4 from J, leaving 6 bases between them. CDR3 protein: CASSFSFNEKLFF. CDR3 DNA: TGTGCCAGCAGTTTCTCCTTTAATGAAAAACTGTTTTTT.

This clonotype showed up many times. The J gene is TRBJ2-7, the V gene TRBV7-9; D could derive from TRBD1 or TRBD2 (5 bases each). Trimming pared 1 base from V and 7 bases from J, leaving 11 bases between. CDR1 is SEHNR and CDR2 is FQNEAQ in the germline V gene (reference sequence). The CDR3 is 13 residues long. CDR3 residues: CASSLGDGGEQYF. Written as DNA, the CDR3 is TGTGCCAGCAGCTTAGGGGACGGAGGTGAGCAGTACTTC.

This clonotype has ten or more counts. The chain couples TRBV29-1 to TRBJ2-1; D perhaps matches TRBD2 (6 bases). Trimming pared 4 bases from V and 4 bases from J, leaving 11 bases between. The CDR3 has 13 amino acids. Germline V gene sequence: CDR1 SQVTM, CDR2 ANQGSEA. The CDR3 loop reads CSVGRDFYNEQFF. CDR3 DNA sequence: TGCAGCGTTGGGAGGGACTTTTACAATGAGCAGTTCTTC.

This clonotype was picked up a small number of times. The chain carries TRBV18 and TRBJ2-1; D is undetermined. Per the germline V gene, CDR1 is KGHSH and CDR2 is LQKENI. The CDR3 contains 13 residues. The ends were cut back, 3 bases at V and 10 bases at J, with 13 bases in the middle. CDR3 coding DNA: TGTGCCAGCTCACCCCGCTTAATCGGGGAGCAGTTCTTC. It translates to CASSPRLIGEQFF.

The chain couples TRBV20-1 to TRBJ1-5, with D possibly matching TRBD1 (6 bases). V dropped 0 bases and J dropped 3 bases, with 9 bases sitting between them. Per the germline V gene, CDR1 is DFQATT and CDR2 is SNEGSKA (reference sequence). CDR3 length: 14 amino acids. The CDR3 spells CSAREDSVNQPQHF. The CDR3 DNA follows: TGCAGTGCTAGAGAGGACAGTGTCAATCAGCCCCAGCATTTT.

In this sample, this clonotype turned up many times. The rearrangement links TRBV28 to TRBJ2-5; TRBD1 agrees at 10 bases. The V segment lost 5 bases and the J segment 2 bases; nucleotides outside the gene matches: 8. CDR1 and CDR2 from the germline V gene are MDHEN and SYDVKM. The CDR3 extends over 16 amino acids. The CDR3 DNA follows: TGTGCCAGCAGTCTCCTGGGGACAGGGGTACAAGAGACCCAGTACTTC. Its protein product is CASSLLGTGVQETQYF.

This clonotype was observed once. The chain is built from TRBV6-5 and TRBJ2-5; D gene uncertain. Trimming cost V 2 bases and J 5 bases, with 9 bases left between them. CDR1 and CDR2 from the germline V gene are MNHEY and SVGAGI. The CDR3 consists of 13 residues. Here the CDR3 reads CASSYGSTETQYF. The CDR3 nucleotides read TGTGCCAGCAGTTACGGGTCTACGGAGACCCAGTACTTC.

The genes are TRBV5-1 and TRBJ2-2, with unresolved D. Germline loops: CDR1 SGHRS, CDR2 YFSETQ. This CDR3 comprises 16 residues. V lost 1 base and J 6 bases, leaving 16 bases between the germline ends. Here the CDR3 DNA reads TGCGCCAGCAGCTTGAACGCCCTAGTCGGGCCCGGGGAGCTGTTTTTT. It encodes CASSLNALVGPGELFF. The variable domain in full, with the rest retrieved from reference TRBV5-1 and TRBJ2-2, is KAGVTQTPRYLIKTRGQQVTLSCSPISGHRSVSWYQQTPGQGLQFLFEYFSETQRNKGNFPGRFSGRQFSNSRSEMNVSTLELGDSALYLCASSLNALVGPGELFFGEGSRLTVL.

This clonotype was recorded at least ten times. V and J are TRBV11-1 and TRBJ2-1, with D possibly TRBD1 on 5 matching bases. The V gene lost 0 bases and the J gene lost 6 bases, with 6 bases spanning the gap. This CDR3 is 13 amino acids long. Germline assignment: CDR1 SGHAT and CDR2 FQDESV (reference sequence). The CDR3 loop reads CASSLAQGNEQFF. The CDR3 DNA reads TGTGCCAGCAGCTTAGCCCAGGGCAATGAGCAGTTCTTC.

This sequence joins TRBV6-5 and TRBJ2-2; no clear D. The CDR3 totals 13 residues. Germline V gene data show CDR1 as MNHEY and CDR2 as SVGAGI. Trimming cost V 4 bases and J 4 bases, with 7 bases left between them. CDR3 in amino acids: CASSWASTGELFF. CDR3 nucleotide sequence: TGTGCCAGCAGTTGGGCGAGCACCGGGGAGCTGTTTTTT.